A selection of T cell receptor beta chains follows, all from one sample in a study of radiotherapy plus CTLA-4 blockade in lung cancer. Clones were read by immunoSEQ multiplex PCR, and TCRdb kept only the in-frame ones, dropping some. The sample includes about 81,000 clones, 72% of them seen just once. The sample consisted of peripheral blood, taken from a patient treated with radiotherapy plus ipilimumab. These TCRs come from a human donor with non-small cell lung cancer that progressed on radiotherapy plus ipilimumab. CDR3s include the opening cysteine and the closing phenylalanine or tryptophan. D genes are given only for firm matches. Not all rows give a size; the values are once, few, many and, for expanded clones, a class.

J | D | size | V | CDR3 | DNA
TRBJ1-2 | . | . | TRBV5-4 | CASSARTNYGYTF | TGTGCCAGCAGCGCACGTACTAACTATGGCTACACCTTC
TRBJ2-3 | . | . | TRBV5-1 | CASSFLGRGGMDTQYF | TGCGCCAGCAGCTTCCTGGGGCGGGGTGGAATGGATACGCAGTATTTT
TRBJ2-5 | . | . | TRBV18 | CASSPGGRIETQYF | TGTGCCAGCTCACCAGGGGGGCGAATAGAGACCCAGTACTTC
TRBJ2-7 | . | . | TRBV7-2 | CASSLDWGEQYF | TGTGCCAGCAGCTTAGATTGGGGCGAGCAGTACTTC
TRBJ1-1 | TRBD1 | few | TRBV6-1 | CASSEAPPDRGGTEAFF | TGTGCCAGCAGTGAAGCGCCGCCTGACAGGGGTGGGACTGAAGCTTTCTTT
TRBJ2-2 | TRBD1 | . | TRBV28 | CASSPFPGTGEGSRELFF | TGTGCCAGCAGTCCCTTCCCCGGGACAGGGGAGGGCAGCCGGGAGCTGTTTTTT
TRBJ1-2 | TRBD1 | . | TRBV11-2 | CASSLSPGQVSFRYGYTF | TGTGCCAGCAGCTTGTCCCCGGGACAGGTTTCGTTCCGCTATGGCTACACCTTC
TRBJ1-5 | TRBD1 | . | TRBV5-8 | CASSLGGDRSPYSNQPQHF | TGTGCCAGCAGCTTGGGGGGGGACAGGTCACCTTATAGCAATCAGCCCCAGCATTTT
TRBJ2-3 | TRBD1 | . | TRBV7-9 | CASSRDRGTDTQYF | TGTGCCAGCAGCCGGGACAGGGGCACAGATACGCAGTATTTT
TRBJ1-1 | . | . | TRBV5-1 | CASSEQSNTEAFF | TGCGCCAGCAGCGAACAGTCGAACACTGAAGCTTTCTTT
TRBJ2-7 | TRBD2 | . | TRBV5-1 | CASSWASGRTDEQYF | TGCGCCAGCAGCTGGGCTAGCGGGAGGACGGACGAGCAGTACTTC
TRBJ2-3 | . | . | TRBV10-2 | CASSVGGRADTQYF | TGCGCCAGCAGTGTTGGGGGGCGGGCAGATACGCAGTATTTT
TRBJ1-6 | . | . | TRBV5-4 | CASSFGLSYSPLHF | TGTGCCAGCAGCTTTGGATTATCCTACTCACCCCTCCACTTT
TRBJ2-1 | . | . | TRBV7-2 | CASSPGTSNYNEQFF | TGTGCCAGCAGCCCCGGGACAAGCAATTACAATGAGCAGTTCTTC
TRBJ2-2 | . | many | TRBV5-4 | CASSVGSGRELFF | TGTGCCAGCAGCGTCGGCTCAGGGAGGGAGCTGTTTTTT
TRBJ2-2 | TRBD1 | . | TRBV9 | CASSLRQGATGELFF | TGTGCCAGCAGCTTAAGACAGGGGGCTACCGGGGAGCTGTTTTTT
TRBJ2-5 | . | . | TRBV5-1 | CASSLGGLFQETQYF | TGCGCCAGCAGCTTGGGGGGTTTGTTCCAAGAGACCCAGTACTTC